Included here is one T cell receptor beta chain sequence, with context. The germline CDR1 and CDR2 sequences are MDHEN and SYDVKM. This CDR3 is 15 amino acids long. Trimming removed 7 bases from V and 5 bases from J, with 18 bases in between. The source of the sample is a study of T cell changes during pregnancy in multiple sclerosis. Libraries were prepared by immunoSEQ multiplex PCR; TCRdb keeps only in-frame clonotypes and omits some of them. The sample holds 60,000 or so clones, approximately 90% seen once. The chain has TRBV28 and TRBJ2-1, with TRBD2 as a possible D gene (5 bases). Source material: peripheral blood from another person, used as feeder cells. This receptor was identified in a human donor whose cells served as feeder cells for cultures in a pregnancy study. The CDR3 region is CASTRESDANNEQFF. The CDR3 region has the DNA TGTGCCAGCACACGGGAATCGGACGCGAACAATGAGCAGTTCTTC.